This T cell receptor (beta chain) was recorded in a study of T cells after yellow fever vaccination. Study as a whole: Preparation of fractions with low cell numbers was performed using SMART-Seq v4 Ultra Low Input.

Via MiXCR, TCRdb re-called the 5' RACE reads, giving one row per CDR3 protein. The sample has hundreds of thousands of distinct CDR3 sequences; approximately 13% are singletons. General study points: Among primary-vaccination clones, most reappeared after the booster, at 96% for CD4 and roughly 90% for CD8.

Concerning this clonotype itself: Its matching antigen is unknown.

The specimen was PBMCs, collected on the day of the yellow fever booster vaccination. The receptor comes from a young man who received the YFV17D yellow fever vaccine.

The chain's CDR3 is CASSPGSVPGELFF. CDR3 coding DNA: TGCGCCAGCAGCCCTGGTTCGGTTCCCGGGGAGCTGTTTTTT. This chain links TRBV5-1 with TRBJ2-2; D remains unclear. Germline-derived CDR1 and CDR2 are SGHRS and YFSETQ. V lost 4 bases, J lost 6 bases, and 13 bases lay in between. The CDR3 loop spans 14 amino acids.